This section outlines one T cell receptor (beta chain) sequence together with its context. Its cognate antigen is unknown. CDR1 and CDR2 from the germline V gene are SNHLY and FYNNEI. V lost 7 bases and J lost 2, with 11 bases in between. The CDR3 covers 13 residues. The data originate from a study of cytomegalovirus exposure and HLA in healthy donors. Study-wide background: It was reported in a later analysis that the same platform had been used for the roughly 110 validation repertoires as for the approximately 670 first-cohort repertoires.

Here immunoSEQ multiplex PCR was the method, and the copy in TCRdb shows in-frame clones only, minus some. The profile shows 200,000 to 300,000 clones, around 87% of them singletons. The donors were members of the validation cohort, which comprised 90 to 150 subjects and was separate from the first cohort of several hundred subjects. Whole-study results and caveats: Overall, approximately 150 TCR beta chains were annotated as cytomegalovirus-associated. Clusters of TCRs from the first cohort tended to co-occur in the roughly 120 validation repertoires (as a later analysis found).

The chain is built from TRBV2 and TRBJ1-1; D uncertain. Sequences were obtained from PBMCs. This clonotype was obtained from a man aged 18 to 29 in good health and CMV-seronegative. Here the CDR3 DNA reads TGTGCCAGCACTGAGGCCCCAAACACTGAAGCTTTCTTT. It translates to CASTEAPNTEAFF.